One sample yielded the 30 T cell receptor beta chains listed below, sequenced in a study of T cells in women clearing cervical HPV infection. The protocol was immunoSEQ multiplex PCR, while the TCRdb copy is restricted to in-frame clones and leaves out a portion. The sample data list over 10,000 clones. What was sequenced was blood buffy coat. Every receptor here comes from a woman aged 18 to 75 with a cervical HPV16 infection that either progressed to CIN3+ or cleared (not recorded which).

Details on this clone: The read halts 3 residues ahead of the CDR3 end, with the missing end drawn from the germline J gene. The chain is built from TRBV6-4 and TRBJ1-2; possible D gene TRBD1, 5 bases. Germline lookup yields CDR1 MRHNA and CDR2 SNTAGT. CDR3 size: 15 residues. V lost 0 bases to trimming and J lost 0 bases, with 8 bases between them. The CDR3 loop reads CASSDSPGTNYGYTF. The sequenced CDR3 bases are TGTGCCAGCAGTGACTCCCCAGGGACTAACTATGGC.

Comments on this clone: Coverage ceases 3 residues before the CDR3 finishes, and the germline J gene fills in the end. The genes are TRBV11-3 and TRBJ2-1; 7 positions match TRBD2. Germline V lookup: CDR1 SGHNT, CDR2 YENEEA. The CDR3 loop spans 15 amino acids. Trimming at V came to 4 bases and at J to 6 bases, leaving 9 bases not matched to a gene. The CDR3: CASSSSGSGGNEQFF. Incomplete CDR3 DNA: TGTGCCAGCAGCTCGTCGGGGTCGGGGGGCAATGAG.

Concerning this clone itself: The CDR3 is cut off 3 residues early in the read; its end comes from the germline J gene. The V and J genes are TRBV5-1 and TRBJ1-2; 7 bases align to TRBD1. The CDR3 length is 14 residues. CDR1 is SGHRS, CDR2 YFSETQ, per germline. The CDR3 DNA, read in part, is TGCGCCAGCAGCTTGACAGGGGAGGGCCATGTC. This codes for CASSLTGEGHV. In full, the CDR3 is CASSLTGEGHVYTF.

Points on this clone: The read gets to within 3 residues of the CDR3 end, and the germline J gene fills in the rest. The rearrangement joins TRBV5-1 to TRBJ1-1; TRBD1 might be the D (6 bases). There are 16 residues in the CDR3. Deletions cut 3 bases from V and 1 base from J, with 16 bases between. CDR1 and CDR2 from the germline V gene are SGHRS and YFSETQ. The DNA read from the CDR3 is TGCGCCAGCAGCTGGGGGGGAGGGGGGTCGAACACTGAA. Its translation: CASSWGGGGSNTE. The CDR3 in full is CASSWGGGGSNTEAFF.

Notes on this clone: The read ends 3 residues early relative to the CDR3; the germline J gene fills the gap. The V and J genes are TRBV11-3 and TRBJ2-2, with 9 bases that match TRBD2. The V gene end was trimmed by 3 bases and the J gene end by 5 bases; junction bases not matched to a gene: 4. Germline-derived CDR1 and CDR2 are SGHNT and YENEEA. CDR3 size: 15 residues. This CDR3 is CASSFLSGGTGELFF. The part of the CDR3 DNA that was read is TGTGCCAGCAGCTTCCTCAGCGGGGGGACCGGGGAG.

For this clone: The read falls 3 residues short of the CDR3 end, and the missing part is taken from the germline J gene. This sequence joins TRBV7-9 and TRBJ1-4; tentatively, D is TRBD1 (5 bases). This CDR3 spans 13 amino acids. V lost 3 bases, J lost 6 bases, and 8 bases lay in between. CDR1 and CDR2 from the germline V gene are SEHNR and FQNEAQ (reference sequence). The CDR3: CASSFIQDEKLFF. The sequenced part of the CDR3 DNA is TGTGCCAGCAGCTTCATACAGGATGAAAAA.

To note about this clone: Relative to the germline gene, one junction end is altered; a read error may explain this. From the germline J gene comes the end of the CDR3, since the read stops 3 residues before it. This sample includes further DNA sequences coding for the same CDR3. This chain uses TRBV7-6 with TRBJ1-3, with D tentatively TRBD1 (5 bases). Looked up from germline, CDR1 is SGHVS and CDR2 is FNYEAQ. The CDR3 extends over 14 amino acids. CDR3 protein: CASSLSGPGNTIYF. CDR3 DNA (partial): TGTGCCAGCAGCTTATCAGGGCCTGGAAACACG.

In regard to this clone: The sequence runs out 3 residues before the end of the CDR3; the remainder is reconstructed from the germline J gene. The chain recombines TRBV19 with TRBJ1-4, with a tentative D call TRBD1 (6 bases). Germline V gene lookup returns CDR1 LNHDA and CDR2 SQIVND (reference sequence). The CDR3 is made up of 15 amino acids. Trimming left V 4 bases short and J 3 bases short, with 12 bases between. The covered CDR3 bases are TGTGCCAGTAGTACAGGGGTAGGGTCTAATGAAAAA. As protein: CASSTGVGSNEK. The full CDR3 is CASSTGVGSNEKLFF.

Details on this clone: The read stops 3 residues short of the end of the CDR3; the missing end is completed from the germline J gene. This chain uses TRBV6-2 or TRBV6-3 with TRBJ1-5; D is perhaps TRBD1 (6 bases). The germline gives CDR1 MNHEY, CDR2 SVGEGT. The V end was cut by 8 bases, the J end by 5 bases, with 16 bases between. CDR3 length equals 14 residues. The CDR3 DNA, read in part, is TGTGCCAGCTGGGGTGGGGCAGGGGATCAGCCC. Protein product: CASWGGAGDQP. The whole CDR3 sequence is CASWGGAGDQPQHF.

Concerning this clone: Coverage ceases 3 residues before the CDR3 finishes, and the germline J gene fills in the end. The chain has TRBV18 and TRBJ1-5; D is uncertain. The CDR3 has 13 amino acids. Germline V gene lookup returns CDR1 KGHSH and CDR2 LQKENI. V was pared by 0 bases and J by 8 bases, with 8 bases between. The covered CDR3 bases are TGTGCCAGCTCACCACCGCCCGGGGAGCCC. Translated, it gives CASSPPPGEP. In full, the CDR3 reads CASSPPPGEPQHF.

Points on this clone: With the read ending 3 residues before the CDR3 end, the germline J gene is used to fill in that end. This sequence joins TRBV2 and TRBJ2-5, with D tentatively TRBD2 (6 bases). The CDR3 contains 13 residues. V lost 9 bases and J 5 bases, leaving 16 bases between the germline ends. Germline V gene data show CDR1 as SNHLY and CDR2 as FYNNEI. Here the CDR3 reads CAREGLERETQYF. The covered CDR3 bases are TGTGCCAGGGAGGGACTGGAACGTGAGACC.

A word on this clone: The sequence runs out 3 residues before the end of the CDR3; the remainder is reconstructed from the germline J gene. The chain uses TRBV5-1 and TRBJ2-7, with 10 bases matching TRBD1. The germline V gene has CDR1 SGHRS and CDR2 YFSETQ. With 3 bases clipped from V and 5 bases from J, the junction kept 2 bases outside the gene matches. This CDR3 spans 13 amino acids. The CDR3 region is CASSWGQGNEQYF. CDR3 bases read: TGCGCCAGCAGCTGGGGACAGGGGAACGAG.

In regard to this clone: The read halts 3 residues ahead of the CDR3 end, with the missing end drawn from the germline J gene. The chain has TRBV7-9 and TRBJ2-7; 7 positions agree with TRBD2. The germline V gene has CDR1 SEHNR and CDR2 FQNEAQ (reference sequence). The CDR3 length is 15 residues. With 2 bases clipped from V and 2 bases from J, the junction kept 6 bases outside the gene matches. CDR3 amino acids: CASSLIGGGTYEQYF. The CDR3 DNA, read in part, is TGTGCCAGCAGCTTAATAGGCGGGGGAACCTACGAG.

Judged by frequency, this clone is medium-sized. The CDR3 region is CASRGETGTGNEQFF. CDR3 DNA (partial): TGTGCCAGCAGAGGCGAGACAGGAACGGGGAATGAG. The rearrangement links TRBV2 to TRBJ2-1; a weak D match, TRBD1 (6 bases). Coverage ceases 3 residues before the CDR3 finishes, and the germline J gene fills in the end. The CDR3 length is 15 residues. Germline V gene lookup returns CDR1 SNHLY and CDR2 FYNNEI. The V and J ends lost 6 bases and 7 bases respectively, with 19 bases between them.

The sequenced part of the CDR3 DNA is TGTGCCAGCTGGGTTGGGACAGGAGGTAAGAATGAG. Translated, it gives CASWVGTGGKNE. The CDR3 reads in full as CASWVGTGGKNEQFF. This chain uses TRBV18 with TRBJ2-1; 8 nucleotides agree with TRBD1. Coverage ceases 3 residues before the CDR3 finishes, and the germline J gene fills in the end. Germline assignment: CDR1 KGHSH and CDR2 LQKENI. The CDR3 length is 15 residues. J was trimmed by 7 bases and V by 7 bases; bases with no gene match: 12. Complete variable domain (other parts from reference TRBV18 and TRBJ2-1): NAGVMQNPRHLVRRRGQEARLRCSPMKGHSHVYWYRQLPEEGLKFMVYLQKENIIDESGMPKERFSAEFPKEGPSILRIQQVVRGDSAAYFCASWVGTGGKNEQFFGPGTRLTVL.

Regarding this clone: The read stops 3 residues short of the end of the CDR3; the missing end is completed from the germline J gene. V is TRBV29-1 and J is TRBJ1-1; a weak D match, TRBD1 (6 bases). Germline CDR1 is SQVTM and CDR2 is ANQGSEA. V dropped 7 bases and J dropped 4 bases, with 7 bases sitting between them. The CDR3 has 10 residues. CDR3 bases read: TGCAGCGGAGGGGGCACTGAA. Its protein is CSGGGTE. In full, the CDR3 reads CSGGGTEAFF.

In terms of frequency, this clone is medium-sized. The read halts 3 residues ahead of the CDR3 end, with the missing end drawn from the germline J gene. This chain joins TRBV5-1 and TRBJ2-3; TRBD2 might be the D (5 bases). From germline, CDR1 is SGHRS and CDR2 YFSETQ. The V gene lost 0 bases and the J gene lost 0 bases, with 8 bases spanning the gap. The CDR3 totals 15 residues. The part of the CDR3 DNA that was read is TGCGCCAGCAGCTTGGTCAGGACTAGCACAGATACG. It codes for CASSLVRTSTDT. The complete CDR3 reads CASSLVRTSTDTQYF.

Notes on this clone: The read stops 3 residues short of the end of the CDR3; the missing end is completed from the germline J gene. The chain employs TRBV18 and TRBJ1-2; 7 bases agree with TRBD1. Germline V gene sequence: CDR1 KGHSH, CDR2 LQKENI. This CDR3 has 18 amino acids. The CDR3 region is CASSQNLPGQSHSYDYTF. The DNA read from the CDR3 is TGTGCCAGCTCACAAAACCTTCCGGGACAGAGTCACTCCTACGAC. Variable domain in full (rest from reference TRBV18 and TRBJ1-2): NAGVMQNPRHLVRRRGQEARLRCSPMKGHSHVYWYRQLPEEGLKFMVYLQKENIIDESGMPKERFSAEFPKEGPSILRIQQVVRGDSAAYFCASSQNLPGQSHSYDYTFGSGTRLTVV.

Comments on this clone: The sequence runs out 3 residues before the end of the CDR3; the remainder is reconstructed from the germline J gene. J is TRBJ2-4 and V is TRBV30, with 10 nucleotides matching TRBD1. The CDR3 consists of 13 residues. Germline V gene sequence: CDR1 GTSNPN, CDR2 SVGIG (reference sequence). The CDR3 sequence: CAWVGTGVNGQYF. The DNA read from the CDR3 is TGTGCCTGGGTTGGGACAGGGGTTAATGGT.

Note on this clone: The read finishes 3 residues shy of the CDR3 end, and the germline J gene is used to complete it. The V and J genes are TRBV19 and TRBJ2-3; 7 nucleotides agree with TRBD1. The germline gives CDR1 LNHDA, CDR2 SQIVND (reference sequence). With 7 bases clipped from V and 4 bases from J, the junction kept 5 bases outside the gene matches. The CDR3 is 13 amino acids. CDR3 protein: CASTQTGSDTQYF. The CDR3 DNA, read in part, is TGTGCCAGTACTCAGACAGGGTCAGATACG. The full variable domain, its missing parts supplied by reference TRBV19 and TRBJ2-3, is DGGITQSPKYLFRKEGQNVTLSCEQNLNHDAMYWYRQDPGQGLRLIYYSQIVNDFQKGDIAEGYSVSREKKESFPLTVTSAQKNPTAFYLCASTQTGSDTQYFGPGTRLTVL.

Here the CDR3 reads CASSLRTGQGYTQYF. The CDR3 bases that were read are TGTGCCAGCAGCTTAAGGACAGGACAAGGATATACG. The chain couples TRBV11-2 to TRBJ2-3, with 7 bases that match TRBD1. The CDR3 extends 3 residues past the end of the read, so its final part is completed from the germline J gene. CDR1 is SGHAT and CDR2 is FQNNGV in the germline V gene. The CDR3 runs to 15 residues. Trimming removed 2 bases from V and 7 bases from J; junction bases left unmatched: 9.

As to this clone: The read falls 3 residues short of the CDR3 end, and the missing part is taken from the germline J gene. The rearrangement links TRBV18 to TRBJ1-1; TRBD1 is a possible D gene (6 bases). Germline assignment: CDR1 KGHSH and CDR2 LQKENI. The V and J ends lost 3 bases and 1 base respectively, with 9 bases between them. The CDR3 has 14 amino acids. CDR3 in amino acids: CASSPGTSNTEAFF. The CDR3 DNA, read in part, is TGTGCCAGCTCACCCGGGACATCGAACACTGAA.

This clone is classed as medium-sized by frequency. The read halts 3 residues ahead of the CDR3 end, with the missing end drawn from the germline J gene. The chain carries TRBV2 and TRBJ2-1; tentatively, D is TRBD1 (6 bases). V was pared by 3 bases and J by 5 bases, with 8 bases between. Germline CDR1 SNHLY, CDR2 FYNNEI. The CDR3 totals 13 residues. The CDR3 here is CASSDSGDNEQFF. CDR3 DNA (partial): TGTGCCAGCAGTGACTCAGGGGACAATGAG.

A word on this clone: Read data end 3 residues before the CDR3 end; the end is taken from the germline J gene. The V and J genes are TRBV7-6 and TRBJ1-1; D might be TRBD1 (5 bases). Trimming took 3 bases from V and 3 from J, leaving 8 bases between them. Germline V gene data show CDR1 as SGHVS and CDR2 as FNYEAQ. The CDR3 extends over 13 amino acids. CDR3 sequence: CASSLGTYTEAFF. The sequenced part of the CDR3 DNA is TGTGCCAGCAGCTTGGGGACTTACACTGAA. The complete variable domain, with remaining parts taken from reference TRBV7-6 and TRBJ1-1, reads GAGVSQSPRYKVTKRGQDVALRCDPISGHVSLYWYRQALGQGPEFLTYFNYEAQQDKSGLPNDRFSAERPEGSISTLTIQRTEQRDSAMYRCASSLGTYTEAFFGQGTRLTVV.

Of note for this clone: Read sequence stops 3 residues before the CDR3 end, and the germline J gene provides the missing end. This chain joins TRBV5-1 and TRBJ2-3; D perhaps matches TRBD1 (5 bases). The CDR3 extends over 14 amino acids. Trimming took 0 bases from V and 2 from J, leaving 7 bases between them. Looked up from germline, CDR1 is SGHRS and CDR2 is YFSETQ. The chain's CDR3 is CASSLGQYTDTQYF. The covered CDR3 bases are TGCGCCAGCAGCTTGGGACAGTACACAGATACG.

Comments on this clone: The read ends 3 residues before the CDR3 terminus; that terminus is restored from the germline J gene. V usage is TRBV7-9 and J usage is TRBJ2-3; D may be TRBD1 (6 bases). The germline CDR1 and CDR2 sequences are SEHNR and FQNEAQ (reference sequence). The CDR3 loop spans 14 amino acids. CDR3 amino acids: CASSLGGGGQPQYF. The sequenced part of the CDR3 DNA is TGTGCCAGCAGCTTAGGTGGGGGCGGTCAGCCG.

Points on this clone: Sequencing ends 3 residues short of the CDR3 end; the germline J gene provides the rest. V gene TRBV23-1 combines with J gene TRBJ2-5; 7 bases agree with TRBD1. TRBV23-1 is placed among ORFs of uncertain function. This CDR3 spans 11 amino acids. J gave up 5 bases and V 9 bases, and 3 bases lay outside the gene matches. The CDR3: CARGQTETQYF. The DNA read from the CDR3 is TGCGCCAGGGGACAGACGGAGACC.

Notes on this clone: The CDR3 is cut off 3 residues early in the read; its end comes from the germline J gene. The chain carries TRBV20-1 and TRBJ2-1, with D maybe TRBD2 (6 bases). CDR3 length equals 16 residues. V was clipped by 0 bases and J by 5 bases, with 17 bases between them. Germline CDR1 DFQATT, CDR2 SNEGSKA (reference sequence). CDR3 loop: CSARDFGGALDNEQFF. The DNA read from the CDR3 is TGCAGTGCTAGAGATTTCGGCGGGGCACTAGACAATGAG.

Concerning this clone itself: The read finishes 3 residues shy of the CDR3 end, and the germline J gene is used to complete it. J is TRBJ2-3 and V is TRBV2; D gene ambiguous. In germline, CDR1 is SNHLY, CDR2 FYNNEI. CDR3 length equals 11 residues. V was shortened by 3 bases and J by 6 bases, with 4 bases between the two germline ends. The CDR3 bases that were read are TGTGCCAGCAGTGATGCGGATACG. It specifies CASSDADT. From start to end, the CDR3 is CASSDADTQYF. The whole variable domain, remainder taken from reference TRBV2 and TRBJ2-3, is EPEVTQTPSHQVTQMGQEVILRCVPISNHLYFYWYRQILGQKVEFLVSFYNNEISEKSEIFDDQFSVERPDGSNFTLKIRSTKLEDSAMYFCASSDADTQYFGPGTRLTVL.

For this clone: The read terminates 3 residues before the CDR3 end, so the remaining end is supplied by the germline J gene. The V and J genes are TRBV19 and TRBJ1-2; tentatively, D is TRBD1 (5 bases). CDR1 and CDR2 (germline): LNHDA, SQIVND (reference sequence). The CDR3 runs 13 residues. CDR3 sequence reads: CASSKDNSYDYTF. The covered CDR3 bases are TGTGCCAGTAGTAAGGACAACTCCTACGAC.